This entry lists 18 T cell receptor beta chains sequenced from one sample in a study of blood T cell repertoires in COVID-19. TCRdb's table, derived via immunoSEQ multiplex PCR, lists solely in-frame clones and lacks some. Among 150,000 to 200,000 clones, roughly four fifths were seen once, and the ten largest hold approximately 8%. Input material: peripheral blood. All receptors come from a woman between 65 and 79 years old with COVID-19, enrolled during active disease.

This clone was observed a single time. This chain connects TRBV2 to TRBJ2-2; D is undetermined. Germline lookup yields CDR1 SNHLY and CDR2 FYNNEI. This CDR3 has 17 residues. V lost 4 bases, J lost 4 bases, and 19 bases lay in between. The CDR3 nucleotides read TGTGCCAGCAGTGGCGAACGACGAGCGTCCCTCACCGGGGAGCTGTTTTTT. Protein: CASSGERRASLTGELFF.

This clone has more than one count but fewer than ten. The chain employs TRBV19 and TRBJ2-7; D may be TRBD1 (5 bases). This CDR3 is 14 amino acids long. Trimming removed 7 bases from V and 0 bases from J, with 13 bases in between. The V gene's germline CDR1 is LNHDA and CDR2 SQIVND (reference sequence). The CDR3, as DNA: TGTGCCAGTACGGGCACAGGTGTCTCCTACGAGCAGTACTTC. This codes for CASTGTGVSYEQYF.

The CDR3 coding sequence is TGTGCCAGCAGTATCTCCGGGTCGCGAGGGTACTTC. The encoded protein is CASSISGSRGYF. The chain uses TRBV28 and TRBJ2-7; no clear D. The CDR3 contains 12 residues. Germline V gene sequence: CDR1 MDHEN, CDR2 SYDVKM. Trimming took off 5 bases at V and 12 bases at J, with 17 bases between the two ends.

The rearrangement links TRBV9 to TRBJ2-3, with D maybe TRBD2 (5 bases). The CDR3 totals 17 residues. The germline V and J ends were trimmed by 4 bases and 1 base, with 19 bases remaining between them. Germline CDR1 reads SGDLS; CDR2 reads YYNGEE. The DNA for the CDR3 is TGTGCCAGCAGCCTAGGGATGACTCAACTAGGCACAGATACGCAGTATTTT. Amino acid sequence: CASSLGMTQLGTDTQYF.

The chain is built from TRBV27 and TRBJ2-5, with TRBD1 identical over 8 bases. Germline-derived CDR1 and CDR2 are MNHEY and SMNVEV (reference sequence). This CDR3 has 14 residues. V dropped 5 bases and J dropped 2; count of bases not matched to a gene: 4. The CDR3, as DNA: TGTGCCAGCAGTCGAAACAGGGGGCAAGAGACCCAGTACTTC. It encodes CASSRNRGQETQYF.

The chain has TRBV5-4 and TRBJ2-1; 8 nucleotides match TRBD1. The CDR3 consists of 13 residues. CDR1 SGHNT and CDR2 YYREEE come from the germline V gene (reference sequence). V lost 6 bases and J lost 9; bases outside the gene matches: 8. CDR3 coding DNA: TGTGCCAGCATCCCGGACAGGGTCGGTGAGCAGTTCTTC. Protein product: CASIPDRVGEQFF.

The chain couples TRBV5-1 to TRBJ1-2; D possibly corresponds to TRBD1 (5 bases). Germline CDR1 is SGHRS and CDR2 is YFSETQ. V was pared by 1 base and J by 7 bases, with 14 bases between. The CDR3 sequence is 14 residues long. CDR3 residues: CASSLTTQGSGYTF. The CDR3 DNA is TGCGCCAGCAGCTTGACAACCCAGGGTAGTGGCTACACCTTC.

J is TRBJ2-2 and V is TRBV30, with 8 bases matching TRBD2. This CDR3 is built from 16 residues. Germline CDR1 and CDR2: GTSNPN and SVGIG (reference sequence). The V and J ends lost 4 bases and 2 bases, in that order; junction bases with no gene match: 9. The CDR3 region has the DNA TGTGCCTGGATAGGCGGGAGGCGCCTCAACACCGGGGAGCTGTTTTTT. Protein: CAWIGGRRLNTGELFF.

The chain is built from TRBV28 and TRBJ2-7, with 11 bases that match TRBD2. Germline-derived CDR1 and CDR2 are MDHEN and SYDVKM. J lost 7 bases, V lost 8 bases, and 16 bases had no gene match. CDR3 length equals 16 residues. CDR3: CASGGTLAGGGWEQYF. CDR3 in DNA: TGTGCCAGCGGTGGGACTTTAGCGGGAGGGGGTTGGGAGCAGTACTTC.

CDR3: CASSQELGKLFF. In nucleotides, the CDR3 is TGCGCCAGCAGCCAGGAGCTTGGAAAACTGTTTTTT. The J gene is TRBJ1-4, the V gene TRBV4-3; D uncertain. The CDR3 extends over 12 amino acids. Germline CDR1 is LGHNA and CDR2 is YSLEER. Trimming cost V 3 bases and J 10 bases, with 9 bases left between them.

CDR3: CSAGLGQTQYF. The CDR3 region has the DNA TGCAGTGCTGGACTAGGACAGACCCAGTACTTC. This chain joins TRBV20-1 and TRBJ2-5, with 7 bases matching TRBD2. The CDR3 runs to 11 residues. CDR1 and CDR2 (germline): DFQATT, SNEGSKA (reference sequence). Germline trimming cut 5 bases from V and 6 bases from J; bases unmatched to any gene: 3.

The chain employs TRBV18 and TRBJ2-5; unclear D gene. There are 13 residues in the CDR3. Germline values: CDR1 KGHSH, CDR2 LQKENI. V lost 6 bases and J lost 5, with 13 bases in between. CDR3: CASSLRLRETQYF. The CDR3 bases are TGTGCCAGCTCGCTTCGACTCCGGGAGACCCAGTACTTC.

J is TRBJ2-1 and V is TRBV15; no definite D call. Trimming left V 0 bases short and J 9 bases short, with 9 bases between. The CDR3 covers 13 residues. Per germline, CDR1 LNHNV and CDR2 YYDKDF (reference sequence). The CDR3 region has the DNA TGTGCCACCAGCAGAGATAGCTCCAGTGAGCAGTTCTTC. The encoded protein is CATSRDSSSEQFF.

The chain joins TRBV24-1 to TRBJ2-7; 7 bases are shared with TRBD2. The V gene's germline CDR1 is KGHDR and CDR2 SFDVKD. The CDR3 extends over 12 amino acids. V was pared by 4 bases and J by 8 bases, with 4 bases of the junction left unmatched. The CDR3 loop reads CATSDAGLKQYF. The CDR3 nucleotides read TGTGCCACCAGTGACGCGGGACTAAAGCAGTACTTC.

Only one count was recorded for this clone. The rearrangement links TRBV19 to TRBJ2-2; 14 bases agree with TRBD2. This CDR3 is 17 amino acids long. Germline V gene sequence: CDR1 LNHDA, CDR2 SQIVND (reference sequence). With V trimmed by 9 bases and J by 0 bases, 6 bases remained unmatched. The CDR3 sequence is CASSTGLAGANTGELFF. In DNA form, the CDR3 reads TGTGCCAGCTCGACGGGACTAGCGGGAGCGAACACCGGGGAGCTGTTTTTT. Using reference TRBV19 and TRBJ2-2 for the parts outside the CDR3, the full variable domain is DGGITQSPKYLFRKEGQNVTLSCEQNLNHDAMYWYRQDPGQGLRLIYYSQIVNDFQKGDIAEGYSVSREKKESFPLTVTSAQKNPTAFYLCASSTGLAGANTGELFFGEGSRLTVL.

This clone was seen a single time. The rearrangement links TRBV13 to TRBJ2-3; 8 bases are a match to TRBD1. CDR3 length: 17 amino acids. Germline V gene data show CDR1 as PRHDT and CDR2 as FYEKMQ (reference sequence). Trimming cost V 5 bases and J 1 base; bases outside gene matches: 11. The CDR3 here is CASSPPPRGLGTDTQYF. The CDR3 DNA reads TGTGCCAGCAGCCCACCCCCCAGGGGGCTTGGCACAGATACGCAGTATTTT.

V and J are TRBV7-9 and TRBJ1-2, with a possible D match to TRBD1 (5 bases). Trimming removed 7 bases from V and 7 bases from J, with 13 bases in between. CDR1 and CDR2 (germline): SEHNR, FQNEAQ (reference sequence). The CDR3 is 12 amino acids. This CDR3 is CASTPRGAGYTF. CDR3 DNA sequence: TGTGCCAGCACGCCCCGCGGGGCTGGCTACACCTTC.

The chain recombines TRBV27 with TRBJ1-5; no definite D call. CDR3 length equals 15 residues. Germline lookup yields CDR1 MNHEY and CDR2 SMNVEV (reference sequence). With 6 bases removed from V and 2 bases from J, the gap between germline ends came to 14 bases. The CDR3 region is CASSPFTVRNQPQHF. DNA of the CDR3: TGTGCCAGCAGCCCGTTTACAGTCCGCAATCAGCCCCAGCATTTT.